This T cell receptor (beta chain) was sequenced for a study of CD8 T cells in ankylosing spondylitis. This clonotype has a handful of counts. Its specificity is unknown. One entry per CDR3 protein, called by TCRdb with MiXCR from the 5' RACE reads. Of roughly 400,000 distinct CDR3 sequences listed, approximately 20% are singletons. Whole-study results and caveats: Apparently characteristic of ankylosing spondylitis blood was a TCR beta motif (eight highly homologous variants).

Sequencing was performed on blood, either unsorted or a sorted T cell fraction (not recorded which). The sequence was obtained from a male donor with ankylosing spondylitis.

This CDR3 reads CASSQDSGYREQYF. The CDR3 nucleotides read TGCGCCAGCAGCCAAGATTCGGGGTACAGGGAGCAGTACTTC. The chain recombines TRBV4-3 with TRBJ2-7; D may match TRBD1 or TRBD2 (5 bases each). This CDR3 spans 14 amino acids. The germline V gene encodes CDR1 LGHNA and CDR2 YSLEER. The V end lost 0 bases, the J end lost 7 bases, and 13 bases lay between the germline ends.